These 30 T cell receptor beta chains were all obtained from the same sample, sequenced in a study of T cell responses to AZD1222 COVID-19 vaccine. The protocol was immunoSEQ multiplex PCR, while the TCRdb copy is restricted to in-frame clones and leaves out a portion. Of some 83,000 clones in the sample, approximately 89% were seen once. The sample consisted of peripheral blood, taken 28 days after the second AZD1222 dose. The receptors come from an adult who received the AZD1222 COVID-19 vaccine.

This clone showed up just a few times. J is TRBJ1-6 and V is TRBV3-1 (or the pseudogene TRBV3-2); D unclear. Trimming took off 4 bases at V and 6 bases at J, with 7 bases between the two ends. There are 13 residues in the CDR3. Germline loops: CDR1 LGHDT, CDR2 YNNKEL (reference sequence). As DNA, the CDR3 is TGTGCCAGCAGCCGGGTGGGTAATTCACCCCTCCACTTT. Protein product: CASSRVGNSPLHF.

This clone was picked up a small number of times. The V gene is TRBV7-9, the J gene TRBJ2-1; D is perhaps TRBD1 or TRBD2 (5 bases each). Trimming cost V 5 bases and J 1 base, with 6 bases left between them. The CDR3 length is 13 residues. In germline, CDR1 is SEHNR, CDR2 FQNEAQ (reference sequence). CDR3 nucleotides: TGTGCCAGCAGCGGGGGATCCTACAATGAGCAGTTCTTC. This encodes CASSGGSYNEQFF.

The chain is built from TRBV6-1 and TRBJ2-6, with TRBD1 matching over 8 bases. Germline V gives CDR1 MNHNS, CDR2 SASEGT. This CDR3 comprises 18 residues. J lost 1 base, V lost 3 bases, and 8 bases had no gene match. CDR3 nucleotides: TGTGCCAGCAGTGACAGGGGGCACTTAGCATCTGGGGCCAACGTCCTGACTTTC. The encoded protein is CASSDRGHLASGANVLTF.

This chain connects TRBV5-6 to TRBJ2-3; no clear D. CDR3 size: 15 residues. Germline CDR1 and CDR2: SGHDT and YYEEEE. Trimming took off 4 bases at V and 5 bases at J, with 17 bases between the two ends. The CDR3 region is CASSRIDGRQDTQYF. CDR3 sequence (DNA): TGTGCCAGCAGCCGGATTGACGGGCGTCAAGATACGCAGTATTTT.

CDR3 in DNA: TGTGCCAGCAGTCTCCGGGACAGGGCCCCGAACACTGAAGCTTTCTTT. It encodes CASSLRDRAPNTEAFF. This chain joins TRBV6-2 or TRBV6-3 and TRBJ1-1, with 9 positions matching TRBD1. Germline V gives CDR1 MNHEY, CDR2 SVGEGT. This CDR3 is built from 16 residues. Losses at the gene ends were 5 bases for V and 1 base for J; bases not matched to a gene: 8.

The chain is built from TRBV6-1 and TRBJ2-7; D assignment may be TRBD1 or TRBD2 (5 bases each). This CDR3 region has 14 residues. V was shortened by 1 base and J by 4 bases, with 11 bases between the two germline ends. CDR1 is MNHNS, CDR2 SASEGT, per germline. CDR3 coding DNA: TGTGCCAGCAGTGAAGGCCCTGGGGGTTACGAGCAGTACTTC. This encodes CASSEGPGGYEQYF.

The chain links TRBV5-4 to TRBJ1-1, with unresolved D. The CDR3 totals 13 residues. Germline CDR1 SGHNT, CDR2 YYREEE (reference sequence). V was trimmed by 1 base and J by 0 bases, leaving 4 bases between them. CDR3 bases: TGTGCCAGCAGCTTGAAGGTGAACACTGAAGCTTTCTTT. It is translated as CASSLKVNTEAFF. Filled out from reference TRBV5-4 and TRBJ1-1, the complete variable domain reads ETGVTQSPTHLIKTRGQQVTLRCSSQSGHNTVSWYQQALGQGPQFIFQYYREEENGRGNFPPRFSGLQFPNYSSELNVNALELDDSALYLCASSLKVNTEAFFGQGTRLTVV.

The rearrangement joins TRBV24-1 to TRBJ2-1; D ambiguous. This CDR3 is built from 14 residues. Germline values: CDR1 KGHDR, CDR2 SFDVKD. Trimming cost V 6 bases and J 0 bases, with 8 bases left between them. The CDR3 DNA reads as TGTGCCACCAGTCTGTCCAGCTCCTACAATGAGCAGTTCTTC. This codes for CATSLSSSYNEQFF.

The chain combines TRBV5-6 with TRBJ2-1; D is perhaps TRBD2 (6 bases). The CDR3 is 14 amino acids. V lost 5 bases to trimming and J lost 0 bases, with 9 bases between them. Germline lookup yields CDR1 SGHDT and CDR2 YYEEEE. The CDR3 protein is CASSGGSSYNEQFF. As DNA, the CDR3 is TGTGCCAGCAGTGGGGGGAGCTCCTACAATGAGCAGTTCTTC. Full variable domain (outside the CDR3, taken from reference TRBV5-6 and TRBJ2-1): DAGVTQSPTHLIKTRGQQVTLRCSPKSGHDTVSWYQQALGQGPQFIFQYYEEEERQRGNFPDRFSGHQFPNYSSELNVNALLLGDSALYLCASSGGSSYNEQFFGPGTRLTVL.

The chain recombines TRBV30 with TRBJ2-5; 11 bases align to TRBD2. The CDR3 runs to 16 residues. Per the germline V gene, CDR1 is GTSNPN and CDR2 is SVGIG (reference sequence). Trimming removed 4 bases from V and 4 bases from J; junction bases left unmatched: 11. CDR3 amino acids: CAWTLGLAGGRETQYF. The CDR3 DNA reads TGTGCCTGGACCCTGGGGCTAGCGGGGGGACGAGAGACCCAGTACTTC.

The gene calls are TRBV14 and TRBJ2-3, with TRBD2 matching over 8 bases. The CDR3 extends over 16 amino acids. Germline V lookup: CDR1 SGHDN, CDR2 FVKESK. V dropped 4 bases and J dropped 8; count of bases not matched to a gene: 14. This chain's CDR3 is CASSPRLAGPGATQYF. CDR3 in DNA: TGTGCCAGCAGCCCAAGATTAGCGGGGCCTGGGGCTACGCAGTATTTT.

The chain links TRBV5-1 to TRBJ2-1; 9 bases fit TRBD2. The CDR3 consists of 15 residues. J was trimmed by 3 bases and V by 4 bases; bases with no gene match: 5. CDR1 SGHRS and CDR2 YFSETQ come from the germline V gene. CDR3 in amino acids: CASSRAGGDYNEQFF. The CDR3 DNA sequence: TGCGCCAGCAGCCGAGCGGGGGGCGACTACAATGAGCAGTTCTTC.

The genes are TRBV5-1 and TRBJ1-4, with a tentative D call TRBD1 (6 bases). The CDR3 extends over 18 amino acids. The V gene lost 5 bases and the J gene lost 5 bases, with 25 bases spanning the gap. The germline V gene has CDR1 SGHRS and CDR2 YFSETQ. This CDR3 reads CASRLSSQKWGPNEKLFF. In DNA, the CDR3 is TGCGCCAGCAGATTGAGTTCGCAGAAGTGGGGGCCCAATGAAAAACTGTTTTTT. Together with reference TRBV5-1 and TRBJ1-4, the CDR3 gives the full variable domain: KAGVTQTPRYLIKTRGQQVTLSCSPISGHRSVSWYQQTPGQGLQFLFEYFSETQRNKGNFPGRFSGRQFSNSRSEMNVSTLELGDSALYLCASRLSSQKWGPNEKLFFGSGTQLSVL.

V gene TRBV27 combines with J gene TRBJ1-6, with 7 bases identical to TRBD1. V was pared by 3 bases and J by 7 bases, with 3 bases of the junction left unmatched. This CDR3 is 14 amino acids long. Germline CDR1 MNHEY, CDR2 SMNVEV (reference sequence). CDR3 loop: CASSLGQSNSPLHF. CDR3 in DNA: TGTGCCAGCAGTTTGGGACAGTCCAATTCACCCCTCCACTTT.

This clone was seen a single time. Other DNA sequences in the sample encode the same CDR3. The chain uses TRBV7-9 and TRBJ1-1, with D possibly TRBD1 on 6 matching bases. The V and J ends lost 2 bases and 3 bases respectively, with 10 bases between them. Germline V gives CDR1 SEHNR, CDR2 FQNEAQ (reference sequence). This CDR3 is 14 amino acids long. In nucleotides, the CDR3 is TGTGCCAGCAGCTTAAAGGGGGAAGACACTGAAGCTTTCTTT. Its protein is CASSLKGEDTEAFF.

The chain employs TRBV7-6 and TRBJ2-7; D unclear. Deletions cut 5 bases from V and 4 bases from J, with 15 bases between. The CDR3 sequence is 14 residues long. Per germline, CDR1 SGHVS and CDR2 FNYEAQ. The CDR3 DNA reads TGTGCCAGCAGCAAAGGGTTCATGTGGTACGAGCAGTACTTC. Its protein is CASSKGFMWYEQYF.

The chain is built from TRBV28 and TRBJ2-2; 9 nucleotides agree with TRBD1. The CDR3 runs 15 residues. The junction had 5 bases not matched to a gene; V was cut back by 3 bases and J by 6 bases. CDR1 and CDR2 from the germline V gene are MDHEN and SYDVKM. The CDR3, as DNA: TGTGCCAGCAGTTTGGGACAGGGAGGACCCGGGGAGCTGTTTTTT. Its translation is CASSLGQGGPGELFF.

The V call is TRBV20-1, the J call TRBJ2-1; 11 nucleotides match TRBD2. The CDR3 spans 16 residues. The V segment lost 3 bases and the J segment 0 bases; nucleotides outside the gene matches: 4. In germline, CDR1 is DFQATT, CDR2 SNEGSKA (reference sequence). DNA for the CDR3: TGCAGTGCTAGTCTGACTAGCGGGGCCTCCTACAATGAGCAGTTCTTC. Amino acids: CSASLTSGASYNEQFF.

The CDR3 DNA follows: TGTGCCAGCAGTGATGTAGGGTTGACGACTAACTATGGCTACACCTTC. It encodes CASSDVGLTTNYGYTF. V gene TRBV28 combines with J gene TRBJ1-2; D is unresolved. Trimming left V 5 bases short and J 0 bases short, with 16 bases between. This CDR3 region has 16 residues. Germline lookup yields CDR1 MDHEN and CDR2 SYDVKM.

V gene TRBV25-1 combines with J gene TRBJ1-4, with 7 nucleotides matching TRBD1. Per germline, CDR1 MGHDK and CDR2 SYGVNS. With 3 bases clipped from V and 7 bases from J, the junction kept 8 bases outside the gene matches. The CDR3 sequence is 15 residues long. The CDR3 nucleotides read TGTGCCAGCAGTGAGATCAGGGGGGCCGGTGAAAAACTGTTTTTT. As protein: CASSEIRGAGEKLFF.

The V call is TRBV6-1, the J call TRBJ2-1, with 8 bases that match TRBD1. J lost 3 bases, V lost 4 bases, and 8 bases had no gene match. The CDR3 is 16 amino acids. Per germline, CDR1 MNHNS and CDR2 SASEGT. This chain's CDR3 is CASSGGQGFIYNEQFF. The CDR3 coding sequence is TGTGCCAGCAGTGGAGGACAGGGATTTATCTACAATGAGCAGTTCTTC.

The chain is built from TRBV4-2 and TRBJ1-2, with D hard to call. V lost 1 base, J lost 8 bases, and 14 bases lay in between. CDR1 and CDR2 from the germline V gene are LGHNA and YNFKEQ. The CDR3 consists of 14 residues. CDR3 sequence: CASSQVIPDRGYTF. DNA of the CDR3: TGTGCCAGCAGCCAAGTAATCCCAGATCGGGGCTACACCTTC.

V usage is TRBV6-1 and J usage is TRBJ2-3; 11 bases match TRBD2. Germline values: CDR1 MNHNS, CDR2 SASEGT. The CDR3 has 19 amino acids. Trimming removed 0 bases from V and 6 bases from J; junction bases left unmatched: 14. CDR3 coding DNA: TGTGCCAGCAGTGAAGCGCTTCGACGTGCTAGCGGGGGGTTGGATACGCAGTATTTT. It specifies CASSEALRRASGGLDTQYF.

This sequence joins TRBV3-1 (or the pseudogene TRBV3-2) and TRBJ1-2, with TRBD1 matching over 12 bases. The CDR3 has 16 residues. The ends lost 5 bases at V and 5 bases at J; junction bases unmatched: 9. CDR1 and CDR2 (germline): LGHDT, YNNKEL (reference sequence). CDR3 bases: TGTGCCAGCAGCGACAAGGGGGACAGGGGGCTGTATGGCTACACCTTC. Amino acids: CASSDKGDRGLYGYTF.

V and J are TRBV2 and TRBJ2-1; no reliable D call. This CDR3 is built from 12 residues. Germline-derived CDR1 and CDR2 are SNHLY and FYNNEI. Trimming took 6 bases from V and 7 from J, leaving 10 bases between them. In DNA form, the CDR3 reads TGTGCCAGCAGATTACAAGCGAATGAGCAGTTCTTC. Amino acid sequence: CASRLQANEQFF.

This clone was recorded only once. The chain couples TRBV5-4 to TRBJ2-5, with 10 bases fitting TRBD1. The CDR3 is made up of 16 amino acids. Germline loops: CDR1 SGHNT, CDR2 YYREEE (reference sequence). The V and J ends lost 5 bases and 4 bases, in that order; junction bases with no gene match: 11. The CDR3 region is CASSSEFGQGGETQYF. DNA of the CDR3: TGTGCCAGCAGTTCTGAATTCGGACAGGGGGGAGAGACCCAGTACTTC.

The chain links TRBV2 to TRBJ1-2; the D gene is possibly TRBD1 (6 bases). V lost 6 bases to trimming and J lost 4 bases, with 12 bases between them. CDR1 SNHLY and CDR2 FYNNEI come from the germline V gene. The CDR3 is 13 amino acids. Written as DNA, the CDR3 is TGTGCCAGCAGCGGCAGGGGTAGCTATGGCTACACCTTC. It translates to CASSGRGSYGYTF.

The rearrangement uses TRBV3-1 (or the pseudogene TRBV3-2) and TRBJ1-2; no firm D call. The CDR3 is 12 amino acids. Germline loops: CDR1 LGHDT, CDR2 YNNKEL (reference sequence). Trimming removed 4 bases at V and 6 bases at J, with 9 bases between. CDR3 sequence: CASSLRLDGYTF. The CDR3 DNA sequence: TGTGCCAGCAGCCTCAGACTCGATGGCTACACCTTC.

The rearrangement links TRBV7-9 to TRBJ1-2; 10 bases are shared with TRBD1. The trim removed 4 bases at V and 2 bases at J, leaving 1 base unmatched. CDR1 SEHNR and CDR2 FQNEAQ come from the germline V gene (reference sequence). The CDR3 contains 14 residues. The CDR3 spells CASSWGQGNYGYTF. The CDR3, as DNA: TGTGCCAGCAGCTGGGGACAGGGGAACTATGGCTACACCTTC.

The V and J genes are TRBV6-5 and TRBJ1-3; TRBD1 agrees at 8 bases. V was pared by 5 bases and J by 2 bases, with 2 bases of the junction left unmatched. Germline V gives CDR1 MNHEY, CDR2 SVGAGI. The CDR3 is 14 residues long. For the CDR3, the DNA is TGTGCCAGCAGTCTACAGGGGGCTGGAAACACCATATATTTT. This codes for CASSLQGAGNTIYF.